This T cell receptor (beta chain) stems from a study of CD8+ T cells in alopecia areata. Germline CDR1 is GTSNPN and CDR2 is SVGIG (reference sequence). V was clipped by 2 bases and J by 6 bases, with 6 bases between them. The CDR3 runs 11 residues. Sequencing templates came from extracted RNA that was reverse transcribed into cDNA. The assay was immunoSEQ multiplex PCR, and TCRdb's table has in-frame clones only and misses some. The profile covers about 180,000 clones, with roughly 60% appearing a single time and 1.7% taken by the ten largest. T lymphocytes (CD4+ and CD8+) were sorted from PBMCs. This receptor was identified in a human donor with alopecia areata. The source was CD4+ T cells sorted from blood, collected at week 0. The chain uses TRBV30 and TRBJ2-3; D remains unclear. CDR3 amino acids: CAWSPGDTQYF. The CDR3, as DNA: TGTGCCTGGAGTCCTGGGGATACGCAGTATTTT. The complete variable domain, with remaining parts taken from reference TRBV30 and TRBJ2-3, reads SQTIHQWPATLVQPVGSPLSLECTVEGTSNPNLYWYRQAAGRGLQLLFYSVGIGQISSEVPQNLSASRPQDRQFILSSKKLLLSDSGFYLCAWSPGDTQYFGPGTRLTVL.